This is a list of T cell receptor beta chains from one sample in a study of T cell changes during pregnancy in multiple sclerosis. Assay used: immunoSEQ multiplex PCR; TCRdb lists only in-frame clones, some missing. The sample has approximately 88,000 clones, around 94% seen once. Sequenced here: peripheral blood, sampled in the third trimester of pregnancy. The receptors were sampled from a female donor with multiple sclerosis, enrolled in a pregnancy study. CDR3s include the opening cysteine and the closing phenylalanine or tryptophan. The D gene is left open where the match is weak. A row's size may be missing; if present it is once, few, many or a size class.

v_call	j_call	clone_size	d_call	cdr3_aa	cdr3_nt
TRBV7-2	TRBJ1-2	.	.	CASSLGSGYGYTF	TGTGCCAGCAGCTTAGGGAGTGGCTATGGCTACACCTTC
TRBV10-3	TRBJ1-2	.	.	CAISESGREDYGYTF	TGTGCCATCAGTGAGTCGGGCAGGGAGGACTATGGCTACACCTTC
TRBV7-2	TRBJ1-2	.	.	CASSLMAESNYGYTF	TGTGCCAGCAGCTTAATGGCAGAATCTAACTATGGCTACACCTTC
TRBV15	TRBJ2-5	.	TRBD1	CATSPRDRGGETQYF	TGTGCCACCAGCCCCCGGGACAGGGGAGGAGAGACCCAGTACTTC
TRBV30	TRBJ1-1	few	.	CAWTMTWTADTEAFF	TGTGCCTGGACCATGACTTGGACAGCAGACACTGAAGCTTTCTTT
TRBV29-1	TRBJ1-1	once	TRBD1	CSVDRENTEAFF	TGCAGCGTCGACAGGGAGAACACTGAAGCTTTCTTT
TRBV29-1	TRBJ2-5	.	TRBD1	CSVLTGSGAETQYF	TGCAGCGTTTTGACAGGGTCAGGGGCAGAGACCCAGTACTTC
TRBV5-1	TRBJ2-7	.	.	CASSSTAPLRALIDEQYF	TGCGCCAGCAGCTCCACTGCCCCCCTCAGGGCGCTTATCGACGAGCAGTACTTC
TRBV19	TRBJ2-5	.	TRBD2	CASSIGGIWEETQYF	TGTGCCAGTAGTATCGGGGGGATTTGGGAAGAGACCCAGTACTTC
TRBV4-2	TRBJ2-3	.	TRBD2	CASSQAGASGRGDTQYF	TGTGCCAGCAGCCAAGCGGGGGCTAGCGGGAGGGGCGATACGCAGTATTTT
TRBV30	TRBJ2-1	.	.	CAWDQTPRPHNEQFF	TGTGCCTGGGATCAAACTCCGCGCCCTCACAATGAGCAGTTCTTC
TRBV4-1	TRBJ2-6	.	TRBD1	CASRQKSNWTGRSGANVLTF	TGCGCCAGCAGGCAAAAATCGAACTGGACAGGGCGCTCTGGGGCCAACGTCCTGACTTTC
TRBV11-3	TRBJ2-1	.	TRBD1	CASSSTRGLEQFF	TGTGCCAGCAGCTCCACCAGGGGGCTTGAGCAGTTCTTC
TRBV6-5	TRBJ2-5	.	TRBD1	CASSSGQGRQETQYF	TGTGCCAGCAGTTCGGGACAGGGAAGACAAGAGACCCAGTACTTC
TRBV30	TRBJ1-2	.	TRBD1	CAWNTGTGNYGYTF	TGTGCCTGGAATACCGGGACAGGGAACTATGGCTACACCTTC
TRBV6-6	TRBJ2-1	.	TRBD2	CASSYSPSGNEQFF	TGTGCCAGCAGTTACTCGCCTAGCGGGAATGAGCAGTTCTTC
TRBV6-5	TRBJ2-3	.	TRBD2	CASRGGGPQYF	TGTGCCAGCAGAGGCGGGGGACCGCAGTATTTT
TRBV14	TRBJ1-1	.	.	CASSQEMGASLNTEAFF	TGTGCCAGCAGCCAAGAAATGGGGGCATCTCTGAACACTGAAGCTTTCTTT
TRBV5-1	TRBJ2-6	.	.	CASSFVGAGANVLTF	TGCGCCAGCAGCTTTGTAGGGGCTGGGGCCAACGTCCTGACTTTC
TRBV7-2	TRBJ2-2	.	TRBD2	CASSKGLAATGELFF	TGTGCCAGCAGCAAGGGACTAGCGGCGACCGGGGAGCTGTTTTTT
TRBV21-1	TRBJ1-5	.	.	CASSKPTVEGVFGNQPQHF	TGTGCCAGCAGCAAACCTACGGTAGAGGGGGTTTTTGGCAATCAGCCCCAGCATTTT
TRBV15	TRBJ2-5	.	TRBD2	CATSRDRSLAGAETQYF	TGTGCCACCAGCAGAGATCGGAGTTTAGCGGGAGCAGAGACCCAGTACTTC
TRBV6-1	TRBJ1-4	.	.	CASSVEFGTNEKLFF	TGTGCCAGCAGTGTAGAGTTCGGAACTAATGAAAAACTGTTTTTT